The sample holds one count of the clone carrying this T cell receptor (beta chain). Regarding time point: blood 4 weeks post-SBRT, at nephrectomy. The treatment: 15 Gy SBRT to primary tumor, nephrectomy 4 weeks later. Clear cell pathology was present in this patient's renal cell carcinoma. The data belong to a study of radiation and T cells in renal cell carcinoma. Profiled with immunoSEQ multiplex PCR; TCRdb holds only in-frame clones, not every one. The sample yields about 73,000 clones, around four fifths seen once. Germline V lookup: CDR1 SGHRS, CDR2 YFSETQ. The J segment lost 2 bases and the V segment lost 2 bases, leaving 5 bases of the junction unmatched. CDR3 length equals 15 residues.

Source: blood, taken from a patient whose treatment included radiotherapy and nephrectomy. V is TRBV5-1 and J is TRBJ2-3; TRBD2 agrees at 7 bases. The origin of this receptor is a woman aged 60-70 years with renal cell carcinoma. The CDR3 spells CASSFMGGNTDTQYF. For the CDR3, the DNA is TGCGCCAGCAGCTTCATGGGGGGGAACACAGATACGCAGTATTTT.